The rows below give T cell receptor beta chains drawn from one sample of a study of glioma-infiltrating T cells after dendritic cell vaccination. Produced via immunoSEQ multiplex PCR; TCRdb's table is partial and in-frame only. The sample holds around 100,000 clones, 75% to 90% seen once. Sequencing was performed on blood, taken after dendritic cell vaccination. The receptors stem from a human donor with glioblastoma. CDR3s include the opening cysteine and the closing phenylalanine or tryptophan. A D gene is named only where the DNA matches it firmly. The size entry is marked missing in some rows and otherwise reads once, few, many or a size class.

size: .; D: .; V: TRBV19; J: TRBJ2-7; length: 13; CDR3: CASSGRESYEQYF; DNA: TGTGCCAGTAGTGGACGGGAGTCCTACGAGCAGTACTTC
size: .; D: .; V: TRBV7-3; J: TRBJ2-2; length: 14; CDR3: CASSPGLNTGELFF; DNA: TGTGCCAGCAGTCCCGGGTTAAACACCGGGGAGCTGTTTTTT
size: .; D: TRBD2; V: TRBV7-9; J: TRBJ2-1; length: 15; CDR3: CASTPSGGGVHEQFF; DNA: TGTGCCAGCACCCCTAGCGGGGGGGGTGTACATGAGCAGTTCTTC
size: .; D: TRBD1; V: TRBV2; J: TRBJ2-5; length: 14; CDR3: CASSETGQGKTQYF; DNA: TGTGCCAGCAGTGAAACGGGACAGGGGAAAACCCAGTACTTC
size: .; D: TRBD1; V: TRBV18; J: TRBJ1-6; length: 15; CDR3: CASSPSGTGESPLHF; DNA: TGTGCCAGCTCACCGTCAGGGACAGGGGAATCACCCCTCCACTTT
size: .; D: .; V: TRBV4-2; J: TRBJ2-5; length: 14; CDR3: CASSQGLSQETQYF; DNA: TGTGCCAGCAGCCAAGGACTCTCCCAAGAGACCCAGTACTTC
size: .; D: TRBD1; V: TRBV7-8; J: TRBJ2-7; length: 14; CDR3: CASGEGDRVYEQYF; DNA: TGTGCCAGCGGAGAGGGGGACAGAGTCTACGAGCAGTACTTC
size: .; D: TRBD1; V: TRBV10-3; J: TRBJ2-7; length: 13; CDR3: CAIRTGESYEQYF; DNA: TGTGCCATTCGGACAGGGGAAAGCTACGAGCAGTACTTC
size: once; D: TRBD1; V: TRBV7-6; J: TRBJ1-1; length: 15; CDR3: CASSRMTGTNTEAFF; DNA: TGTGCCAGCAGCCGGATGACAGGGACGAACACTGAAGCTTTCTTT
size: .; D: TRBD2; V: TRBV25-1; J: TRBJ2-1; length: 17; CDR3: CASSDFTSGSSYNEQFF; DNA: TGTGCCAGCAGTGATTTCACTAGCGGCAGCTCCTACAATGAGCAGTTCTTC
size: .; D: .; V: TRBV27; J: TRBJ2-5; length: 16; CDR3: CASSHGSPRRGETQYF; DNA: TGTGCCAGCAGCCATGGGTCTCCTAGAAGGGGAGAGACCCAGTACTTC
size: .; D: .; V: TRBV30; J: TRBJ1-2; length: 15; CDR3: CAWSPLTGKGDGYTF; DNA: TGTGCCTGGAGCCCCCTTACAGGGAAAGGTGATGGCTACACCTTC
size: .; D: .; V: TRBV2; J: TRBJ2-3; length: 15; CDR3: CAGTSGLLRTDTQYF; DNA: TGTGCCGGCACGTCTGGCTTGCTCCGCACAGATACGCAGTATTTT
size: .; D: .; V: TRBV6-6; J: TRBJ1-1; length: 16; CDR3: CASSYLTLELNTEAFF; DNA: TGTGCCAGCAGTTACCTGACACTTGAATTGAACACTGAAGCTTTCTTT
size: .; D: .; V: TRBV5-1; J: TRBJ1-2; length: 13; CDR3: CASSLVSGYGYTF; DNA: TGCGCCAGCAGCTTGGTTTCAGGGTATGGCTACACCTTC
size: .; D: .; V: TRBV2; J: TRBJ2-7; length: 15; CDR3: CASSRPTGVSYEQYF; DNA: TGTGCCAGCAGTAGACCGACAGGCGTCTCCTACGAGCAGTACTTC
size: .; D: .; V: TRBV7-2; J: TRBJ2-5; length: 15; CDR3: CASSFRGALQETQYF; DNA: TGTGCCAGCAGCTTTCGGGGGGCCCTCCAAGAGACCCAGTACTTC
size: .; D: .; V: TRBV7-2; J: TRBJ1-2; length: 16; CDR3: CASSLAGGGTNYGYTF; DNA: TGTGCCAGCAGCTTAGCAGGGGGTGGCACTAACTATGGCTACACCTTC
size: .; D: TRBD1; V: TRBV18; J: TRBJ1-1; length: 14; CDR3: CASSKGAVNTEAFF; DNA: TGTGCCAGCTCAAAGGGGGCAGTGAACACTGAAGCTTTCTTT
size: .; D: .; V: TRBV30; J: TRBJ1-6; length: 14; CDR3: CAWSLGADNSPLHF; DNA: TGTGCCTGGAGTTTGGGGGCGGATAATTCACCCCTCCACTTT
size: .; D: .; V: TRBV29-1; J: TRBJ2-1; length: 10; CDR3: CSVGEREQFF; DNA: TGCAGCGTTGGGGAGCGTGAGCAGTTCTTC
size: .; D: .; V: TRBV10-3; J: TRBJ1-4; length: 13; CDR3: CATARVANEKLFF; DNA: TGTGCCACCGCCCGAGTAGCGAATGAAAAACTGTTTTTT
size: .; D: TRBD2; V: TRBV5-6; J: TRBJ2-5; length: 16; CDR3: CASSLGLAGLQETQYF; DNA: TGTGCCAGCAGCTTAGGACTAGCGGGGCTCCAAGAGACCCAGTACTTC
size: .; D: .; V: TRBV5-1; J: TRBJ2-3; length: 16; CDR3: CASSMDLASGTDTQYF; DNA: TGCGCCAGCAGCATGGACTTAGCTTCCGGCACAGATACGCAGTATTTT
size: .; D: TRBD1; V: TRBV2; J: TRBJ2-4; length: 14; CDR3: CASRRGQGIDIQYF; DNA: TGTGCCAGCAGGAGGGGGCAGGGTATCGACATTCAGTACTTC
size: .; D: .; V: TRBV5-1; J: TRBJ2-3; length: 17; CDR3: CASSLGPGSLGTDTQYF; DNA: TGCGCCAGCAGCTTGGGCCCCGGCTCTCTAGGCACAGATACGCAGTATTTT
size: few; D: TRBD1; V: TRBV6-5; J: TRBJ1-2; length: 14; CDR3: CASRDLDRGYGYTF; DNA: TGTGCCAGCAGGGATCTGGACAGGGGCTATGGCTACACCTTC